These T cell receptor beta chains were read from a single sample in a study of blood T cell repertoires in COVID-19. Here immunoSEQ multiplex PCR was the method, and the copy in TCRdb shows in-frame clones only, minus some. The sample carries about 150,000 clones, 88% recorded once. The specimen sequenced was PBMCs or T cells enriched from blood (not recorded which). Receptors originate from a woman between 50 and 59 years old who had recovered from COVID-19. The CDR3 runs from the conserved cysteine through the conserved F or W. Fields, in order: V gene, D gene, J gene, CDR3 length, clone size, CDR3 protein, CDR3 DNA. D genes are given only for firm matches. The size field is filled for only some rows; it gives once, few, many or a size class.

TRBV7-2	TRBD1	TRBJ2-7	15	NA	CASSLVDTGAGEQYF	TGTGCCAGCAGCTTAGTTGATACAGGGGCGGGCGAGCAGTACTTC
TRBV9	TRBD1	TRBJ1-1	15	few	CASSDPGQGGTEAFF	TGTGCCAGCAGCGATCCGGGACAGGGAGGGACTGAAGCTTTCTTT
TRBV30	NA	TRBJ1-2	12	NA	CAWYSPTYGYTF	TGTGCCTGGTACTCCCCAACCTATGGCTACACCTTC
TRBV5-1	NA	TRBJ2-3	14	NA	CASSFRGSTDTQYF	TGCGCCAGCAGCTTCAGAGGGAGCACAGATACGCAGTATTTT
TRBV6-5	TRBD1	TRBJ2-5	15	NA	CASIHRGLSQETQYF	TGTGCCAGCATCCACAGGGGATTAAGCCAAGAGACCCAGTACTTC
TRBV5-4	TRBD1	TRBJ1-3	16	NA	CASSLAIQGFGNTIYF	TGTGCCAGCAGCTTGGCCATACAGGGGTTCGGAAACACCATATATTTT
TRBV5-1	NA	TRBJ2-2	12	NA	CASRGATGELFF	TGCGCCAGCCGTGGGGCCACCGGGGAGCTGTTTTTT
TRBV12-3/TRBV12-4	NA	TRBJ1-1	11	few	CASSVSTEAFF	TGTGCCAGCAGTGTATCCACTGAAGCTTTCTTT
TRBV12-5	TRBD1	TRBJ2-5	13	NA	CASGPDRAETQYF	TGTGCTAGTGGTCCTGACAGGGCCGAGACCCAGTACTTC
TRBV19	TRBD1	TRBJ1-6	18	NA	CASSIDKGRGTYNSPLHF	TGTGCCAGTAGTATAGATAAGGGCAGGGGGACCTATAATTCACCCCTCCACTTT
TRBV5-1	TRBD2	TRBJ2-2	18	NA	CASSLVVTSGGNTGELFF	TGCGCCAGCAGCTTGGTTGTGACTAGCGGAGGGAACACCGGGGAGCTGTTTTTT
TRBV7-9	TRBD1	TRBJ1-5	16	NA	CASSYYGQGSNQPQHF	TGTGCCAGCAGCTATTATGGACAGGGGAGCAATCAGCCCCAGCATTTT
TRBV18	NA	TRBJ2-5	15	NA	CASSQNPGLQETQYF	TGTGCCAGCTCACAAAACCCGGGACTCCAAGAGACCCAGTACTTC
TRBV5-1	NA	TRBJ1-6	16	NA	CASSLDGPGRNSPLHF	TGCGCCAGCAGCTTGGATGGTCCAGGTCGTAATTCACCCCTCCACTTT
TRBV18	TRBD2	TRBJ2-3	15	NA	CASSLSSGGVDTQYF	TGTGCCAGCTCACTTTCTAGCGGGGGTGTGGATACGCAGTATTTT
TRBV5-6	NA	TRBJ2-5	14	NA	CASSLAGGEETQYF	TGTGCCAGCAGCTTGGCCGGAGGGGAAGAGACCCAGTACTTC
TRBV9	NA	TRBJ1-6	15	NA	CASSVAGSYNSPLHF	TGTGCCAGCAGCGTAGCAGGCTCCTATAATTCACCCCTCCACTTT
TRBV5-1	NA	TRBJ1-2	15	NA	CASSLGTRVGYGYTF	TGCGCCAGCAGCTTGGGGACGAGGGTGGGCTATGGCTACACCTTC
TRBV5-1	NA	TRBJ2-7	13	NA	CASSLSSVYEQYF	TGCGCCAGCAGCCTATCCAGCGTCTACGAGCAGTACTTC
TRBV29-1	NA	TRBJ2-7	12	NA	CSVLAGVYEQYF	TGCAGCGTCCTGGCCGGGGTCTACGAGCAGTACTTC
TRBV4-1	NA	TRBJ1-1	17	NA	CASRPPRAWGPVTEAFF	TGCGCCAGCAGACCACCCCGAGCCTGGGGGCCTGTTACTGAAGCTTTCTTT
TRBV24-1	NA	TRBJ2-1	11	NA	CATGSGNEQFF	TGTGCCACCGGGTCGGGGAATGAGCAGTTCTTC
TRBV19	NA	TRBJ1-4	14	NA	CATRGVGGTEKLFF	TGTGCCACCCGGGGGGTCGGGGGGACAGAAAAACTGTTTTTT
TRBV19	TRBD1	TRBJ2-7	15	NA	CASEGRTGGTYEQYF	TGTGCCAGCGAAGGGAGGACAGGGGGCACCTACGAGCAGTACTTC
TRBV19	TRBD1	TRBJ1-1	13	NA	CASSTGGNTEAFF	TGTGCCAGTAGTACAGGGGGAAACACTGAAGCTTTCTTT
TRBV5-1	NA	TRBJ2-1	14	NA	CASSSASRHNEQFF	TGCGCCAGCAGCAGTGCTTCGAGGCACAATGAGCAGTTCTTC
TRBV30	TRBD1	TRBJ2-7	18	NA	CAWSALHPGTAASYEQYF	TGTGCCTGGAGTGCCCTACACCCAGGGACAGCTGCCTCCTACGAGCAGTACTTC
TRBV19	TRBD1	TRBJ2-1	17	NA	CASSPSLYRTGDNEQFF	TGTGCCAGTAGCCCCTCCTTATATAGGACAGGAGACAATGAGCAGTTCTTC
TRBV6-5	TRBD1	TRBJ1-6	15	NA	CASSYVRQGGSPLHF	TGTGCCAGCAGTTACGTGAGACAGGGTGGTTCACCCCTCCACTTT
TRBV9	NA	TRBJ2-1	13	NA	CASSSRPENEQFF	TGTGCCAGCAGCTCGAGGCCCGAAAATGAGCAGTTCTTC
TRBV3-1/TRBV3-2	NA	TRBJ2-5	16	NA	CASSQDRLQSGETQYF	TGTGCCAGCAGCCAAGATCGGTTACAGTCCGGAGAGACCCAGTACTTC
TRBV6-5	TRBD1	TRBJ1-4	16	NA	CASSYTRTGDNEKLFF	TGTGCCAGCAGTTACACTCGGACAGGGGATAATGAAAAACTGTTTTTT
TRBV7-9	NA	TRBJ1-6	16	NA	CASSSPAREVGSPLHF	TGTGCCAGCAGCTCCCCCGCGCGGGAGGTCGGTTCACCCCTCCACTTT
TRBV9	TRBD2	TRBJ2-4	17	NA	CASSAPSGGAGKNIQYF	TGTGCCAGCAGCGCCCCTAGCGGGGGGGCCGGCAAAAACATTCAGTACTTC
TRBV27	TRBD1	TRBJ2-1	14	NA	CASSLLTGGGEQFF	TGTGCCAGCAGTTTATTGACAGGGGGGGGTGAGCAGTTCTTC
TRBV3-1/TRBV3-2	TRBD1	TRBJ1-5	15	NA	CASSPTRGSNQPQHF	TGTGCCAGCAGCCCAACCAGGGGGAGCAATCAGCCCCAGCATTTT
TRBV11-3	NA	TRBJ1-1	16	once	CASSLDRGGHGTEAFF	TGTGCCAGCAGCTTAGATCGAGGAGGGCACGGCACTGAAGCTTTCTTT
TRBV29-1	NA	TRBJ2-5	15	once	CSTGLGGAGGETQYF	TGCAGCACGGGACTAGGGGGCGCCGGCGGGGAGACCCAGTACTTC
TRBV7-9	NA	TRBJ2-1	16	NA	CASSLVSGSGYNEQFF	TGTGCCAGCAGCTTAGTTTCCGGGAGTGGTTACAATGAGCAGTTCTTC
TRBV4-2	TRBD1	TRBJ2-1	17	NA	CASSPNWDRRTYNEQFF	TGTGCCAGCAGCCCCAACTGGGACAGGAGGACCTACAATGAGCAGTTCTTC
TRBV19	NA	TRBJ1-5	15	NA	CASSFLPKDTQPQHF	TGTGCCAGTAGTTTTCTGCCGAAGGACACTCAGCCCCAGCATTTT
TRBV24-1	NA	TRBJ2-1	10	NA	CATFYNEQFF	TGTGCCACCTTTTATAATGAGCAGTTCTTC
TRBV7-9	NA	TRBJ2-1	11	NA	CASSNLSEQFF	TGTGCCAGCAGCAATTTATCTGAGCAGTTCTTC
TRBV19	TRBD2	TRBJ2-7	14	few	CASSMLAGAYEQYF	TGTGCCAGTAGTATGCTAGCGGGGGCCTACGAGCAGTACTTC
TRBV7-2	TRBD1	TRBJ1-5	14	NA	CASSGQDSNQPQHF	TGTGCCAGCAGCGGACAGGATAGCAATCAGCCCCAGCATTTT
TRBV5-6	NA	TRBJ2-2	16	NA	CASSLLWGGVTGELFF	TGTGCCAGCAGCCTGCTTTGGGGCGGGGTTACCGGGGAGCTGTTTTTT
TRBV13	NA	TRBJ1-1	12	few	CASRKQNTEAFF	TGTGCCAGCAGAAAACAGAACACTGAAGCTTTCTTT
TRBV4-1	TRBD1	TRBJ2-2	16	NA	CASSRTQDRVTGELFF	TGCGCCAGCAGCCGAACCCAGGACAGGGTCACCGGGGAGCTGTTTTTT
TRBV29-1	TRBD1	TRBJ2-3	14	NA	CSVATGGGTDTQYF	TGCAGCGTCGCGACAGGGGGAGGCACAGATACGCAGTATTTT
TRBV6-2/TRBV6-3	TRBD1	TRBJ2-1	16	NA	CASSYPSDRVSDEQFF	TGTGCCAGCAGTTACCCCTCCGACAGGGTTAGCGATGAGCAGTTCTTC
TRBV19	TRBD1	TRBJ1-1	16	once	CASSIRTGGRGTEAFF	TGTGCCAGTAGTATAAGGACAGGGGGCAGGGGGACTGAAGCTTTCTTT
TRBV18	NA	TRBJ1-1	14	once	CATTPQGRNTEAFF	TGTGCCACTACACCGCAGGGAAGGAACACTGAAGCTTTCTTT
TRBV6-2/TRBV6-3	TRBD2	TRBJ2-1	18	few	CASSIAGGPVTSYNEQFF	TGTGCCAGCAGCATAGCGGGGGGGCCTGTAACCTCCTACAATGAGCAGTTCTTC
TRBV5-1	TRBD2	TRBJ2-5	18	once	CASSLAPSGGASVETQYF	TGCGCCAGCAGCTTGGCCCCTAGCGGGGGGGCGAGCGTCGAGACCCAGTACTTC
TRBV7-9	NA	TRBJ1-2	12	NA	CASSITVEGYTF	TGTGCCAGCAGCATCACTGTGGAGGGCTACACCTTC
TRBV11-3	TRBD1	TRBJ1-2	14	NA	CASSFQGAAYGYTF	TGTGCCAGCAGCTTCCAGGGGGCAGCCTATGGCTACACCTTC
TRBV2	NA	TRBJ2-3	15	NA	CASSLMDLLSDTQYF	TGTGCCAGCAGTTTAATGGACTTGCTCTCCGATACGCAGTATTTT
TRBV5-1	TRBD2	TRBJ2-3	15	NA	CASSIGTSGAMDQYF	TGCGCCAGCAGCATAGGGACTAGCGGGGCGATGGATCAGTATTTT
TRBV19	NA	TRBJ2-1	14	NA	CASRRAPAYNEQFF	TGTGCCAGTAGGAGGGCGCCTGCCTACAATGAGCAGTTCTTC